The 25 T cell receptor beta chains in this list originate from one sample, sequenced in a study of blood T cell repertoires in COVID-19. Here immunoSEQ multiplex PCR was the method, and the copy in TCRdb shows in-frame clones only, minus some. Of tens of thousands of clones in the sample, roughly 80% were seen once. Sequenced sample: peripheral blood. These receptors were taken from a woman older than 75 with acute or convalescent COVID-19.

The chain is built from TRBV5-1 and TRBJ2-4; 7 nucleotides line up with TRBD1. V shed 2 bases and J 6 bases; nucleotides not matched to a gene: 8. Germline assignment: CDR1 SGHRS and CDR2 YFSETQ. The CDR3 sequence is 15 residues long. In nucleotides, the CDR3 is TGCGCCAGCAGCTTAAACTCAGGGGGACGAAACATTCAGTACTTC. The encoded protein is CASSLNSGGRNIQYF.

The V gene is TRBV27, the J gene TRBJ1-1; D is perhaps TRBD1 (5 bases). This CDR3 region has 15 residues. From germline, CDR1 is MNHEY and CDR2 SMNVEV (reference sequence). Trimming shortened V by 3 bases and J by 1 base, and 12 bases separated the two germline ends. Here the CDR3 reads CASSFASRGNTEAFF. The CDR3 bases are TGTGCCAGCAGTTTTGCAAGTAGGGGGAACACTGAAGCTTTCTTT.

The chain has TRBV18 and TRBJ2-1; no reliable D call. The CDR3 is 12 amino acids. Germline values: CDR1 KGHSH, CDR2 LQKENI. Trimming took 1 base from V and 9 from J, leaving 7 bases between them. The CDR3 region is CASSPLSTEQFF. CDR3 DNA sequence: TGTGCCAGCTCACCACTTAGCACTGAGCAGTTCTTC.

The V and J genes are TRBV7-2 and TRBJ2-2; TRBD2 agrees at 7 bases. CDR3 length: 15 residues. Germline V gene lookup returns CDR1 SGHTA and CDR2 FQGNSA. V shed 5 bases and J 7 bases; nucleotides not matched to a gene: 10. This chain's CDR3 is CASSGDYMNVGELFF. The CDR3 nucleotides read TGTGCCAGCAGCGGGGACTATATGAACGTCGGGGAGCTGTTTTTT.

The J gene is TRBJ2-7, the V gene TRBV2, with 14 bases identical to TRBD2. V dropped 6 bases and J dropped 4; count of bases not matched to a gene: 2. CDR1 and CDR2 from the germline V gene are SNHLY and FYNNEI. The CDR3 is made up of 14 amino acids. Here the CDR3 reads CASRWTSGRYEQYF. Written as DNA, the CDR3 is TGTGCCAGCAGATGGACTAGCGGGAGGTACGAGCAGTACTTC.

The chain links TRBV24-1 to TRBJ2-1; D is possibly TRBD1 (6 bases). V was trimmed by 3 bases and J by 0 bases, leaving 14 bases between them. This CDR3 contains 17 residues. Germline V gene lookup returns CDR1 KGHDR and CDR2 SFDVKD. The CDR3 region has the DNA TGTGCCACCAGTGATGGTAAACAGGGCAACTCCTACAATGAGCAGTTCTTC. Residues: CATSDGKQGNSYNEQFF.

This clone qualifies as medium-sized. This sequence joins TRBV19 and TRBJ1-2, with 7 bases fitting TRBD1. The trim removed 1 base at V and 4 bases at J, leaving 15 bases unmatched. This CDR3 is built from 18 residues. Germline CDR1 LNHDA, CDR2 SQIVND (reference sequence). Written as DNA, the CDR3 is TGTGCCAGTAGTATAGGGTATGGACAGGCAGCCTCTTCCTATGGCTACACCTTC. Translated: CASSIGYGQAASSYGYTF.

The CDR3: CASSRGTGPYEQYF. The CDR3 DNA reads TGTGCCAGCAGCCGTGGAACAGGGCCCTACGAGCAGTACTTC. The V and J genes are TRBV7-9 and TRBJ2-7; possibly TRBD1 for D (6 bases). Germline V gene data show CDR1 as SEHNR and CDR2 as FQNEAQ (reference sequence). The CDR3 is 14 residues long. The germline V and J ends were trimmed by 5 bases and 2 bases, with 13 bases remaining between them. Variable domain in full (rest from reference TRBV7-9 and TRBJ2-7): DTGVSQNPRHKITKRGQNVTFRCDPISEHNRLYWYRQTLGQGPEFLTYFQNEAQLEKSRLLSDRFSAERPKGSFSTLEIQRTEQGDSAMYLCASSRGTGPYEQYFGPGTRLTVT.

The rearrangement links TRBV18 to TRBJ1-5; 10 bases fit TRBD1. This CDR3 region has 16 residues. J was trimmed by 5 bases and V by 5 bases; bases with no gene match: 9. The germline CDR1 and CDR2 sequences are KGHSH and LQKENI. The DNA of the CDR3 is TGTGCCAGCTCAGGAGGGACAGGGGTGTTTGATCAGCCCCAGCATTTT. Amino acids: CASSGGTGVFDQPQHF.

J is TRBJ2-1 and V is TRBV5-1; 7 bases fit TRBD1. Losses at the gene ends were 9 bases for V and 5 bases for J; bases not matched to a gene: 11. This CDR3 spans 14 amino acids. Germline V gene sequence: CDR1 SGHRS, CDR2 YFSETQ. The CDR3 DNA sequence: TGCGCCACCAAGAAGGGGGCGGATAACAATGAGCAGTTCTTC. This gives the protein CATKKGADNNEQFF. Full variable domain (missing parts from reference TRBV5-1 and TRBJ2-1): KAGVTQTPRYLIKTRGQQVTLSCSPISGHRSVSWYQQTPGQGLQFLFEYFSETQRNKGNFPGRFSGRQFSNSRSEMNVSTLELGDSALYLCATKKGADNNEQFFGPGTRLTVL.

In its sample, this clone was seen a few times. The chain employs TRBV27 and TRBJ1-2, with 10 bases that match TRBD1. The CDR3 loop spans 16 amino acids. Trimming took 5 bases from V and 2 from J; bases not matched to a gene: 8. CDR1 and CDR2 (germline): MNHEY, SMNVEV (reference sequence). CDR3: CASSPAGTGENYGYTF. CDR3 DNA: TGTGCCAGCAGTCCCGCCGGGACAGGGGAGAACTATGGCTACACCTTC.

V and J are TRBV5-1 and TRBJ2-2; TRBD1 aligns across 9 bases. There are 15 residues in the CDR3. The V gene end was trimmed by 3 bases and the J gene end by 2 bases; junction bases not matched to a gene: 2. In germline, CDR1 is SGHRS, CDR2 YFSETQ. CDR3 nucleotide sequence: TGCGCCAGCAGCTGGGGACAGGGCAACACCGGGGAGCTGTTTTTT. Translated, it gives CASSWGQGNTGELFF.

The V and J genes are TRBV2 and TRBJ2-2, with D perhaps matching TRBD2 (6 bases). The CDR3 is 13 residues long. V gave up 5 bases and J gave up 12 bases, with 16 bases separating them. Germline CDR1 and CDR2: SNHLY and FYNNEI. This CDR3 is CASSIAVPAKLFF. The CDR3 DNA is TGTGCCAGCAGTATAGCGGTACCGGCGAAGCTGTTTTTT.

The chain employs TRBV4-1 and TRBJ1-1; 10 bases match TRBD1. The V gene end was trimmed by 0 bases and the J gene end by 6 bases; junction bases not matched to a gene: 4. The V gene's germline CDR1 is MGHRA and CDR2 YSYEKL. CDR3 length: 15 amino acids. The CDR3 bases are TGCGCCAGCAGCCAAGAAAGGACAGGGGGATCTGAAGCTTTCTTT. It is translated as CASSQERTGGSEAFF.

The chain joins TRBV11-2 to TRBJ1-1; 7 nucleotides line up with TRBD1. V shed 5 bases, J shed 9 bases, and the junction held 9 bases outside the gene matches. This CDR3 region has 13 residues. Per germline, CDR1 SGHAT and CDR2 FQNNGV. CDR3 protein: CASSPPGTEKAFF. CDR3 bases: TGTGCCAGCAGCCCACCCGGGACAGAAAAAGCTTTCTTT.

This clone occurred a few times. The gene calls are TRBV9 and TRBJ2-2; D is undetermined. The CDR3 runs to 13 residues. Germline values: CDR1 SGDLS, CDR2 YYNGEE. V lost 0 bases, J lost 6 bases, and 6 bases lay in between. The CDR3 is CASSVASPGELFF. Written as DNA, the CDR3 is TGTGCCAGCAGCGTAGCCTCCCCCGGGGAGCTGTTTTTT. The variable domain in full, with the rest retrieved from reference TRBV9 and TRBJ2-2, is DSGVTQTPKHLITATGQRVTLRCSPRSGDLSVYWYQQSLDQGLQFLIQYYNGEERAKGNILERFSAQQFPDLHSELNLSSLELGDSALYFCASSVASPGELFFGEGSRLTVL.

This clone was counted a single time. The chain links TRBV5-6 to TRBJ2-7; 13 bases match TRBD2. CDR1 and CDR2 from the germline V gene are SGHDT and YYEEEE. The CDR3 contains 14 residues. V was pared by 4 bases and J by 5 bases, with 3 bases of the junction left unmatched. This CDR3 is CASSPGLAGDEQYF. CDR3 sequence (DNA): TGTGCCAGCAGCCCCGGACTAGCGGGAGACGAGCAGTACTTC.

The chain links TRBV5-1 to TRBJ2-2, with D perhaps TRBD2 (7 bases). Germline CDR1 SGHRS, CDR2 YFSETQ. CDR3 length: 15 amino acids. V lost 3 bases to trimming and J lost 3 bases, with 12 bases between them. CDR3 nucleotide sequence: TGCGCCAGCAGCTCGCCGGGGGGCGACACCGGGGAGCTGTTTTTT. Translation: CASSSPGGDTGELFF.

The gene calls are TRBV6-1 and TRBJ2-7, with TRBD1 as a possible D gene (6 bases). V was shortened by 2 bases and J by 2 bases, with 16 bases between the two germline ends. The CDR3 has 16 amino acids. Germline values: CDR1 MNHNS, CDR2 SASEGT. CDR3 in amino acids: CASSEPQGTVTYEQYF. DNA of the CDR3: TGTGCCAGCAGTGAACCCCAGGGGACGGTGACCTACGAGCAGTACTTC.

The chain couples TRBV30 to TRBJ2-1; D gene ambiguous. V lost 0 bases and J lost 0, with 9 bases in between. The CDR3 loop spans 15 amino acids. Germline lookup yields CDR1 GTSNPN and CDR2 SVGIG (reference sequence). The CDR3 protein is CAWSVPISSYNEQFF. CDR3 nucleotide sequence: TGTGCCTGGAGTGTCCCCATTAGCTCCTACAATGAGCAGTTCTTC.

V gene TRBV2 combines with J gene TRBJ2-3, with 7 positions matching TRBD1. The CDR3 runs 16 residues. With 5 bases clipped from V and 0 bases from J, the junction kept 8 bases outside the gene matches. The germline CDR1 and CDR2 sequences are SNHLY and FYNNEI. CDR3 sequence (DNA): TGTGCCAGCAGTACTCCCGGGACAGCAAGCACAGATACGCAGTATTTT. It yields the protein CASSTPGTASTDTQYF.

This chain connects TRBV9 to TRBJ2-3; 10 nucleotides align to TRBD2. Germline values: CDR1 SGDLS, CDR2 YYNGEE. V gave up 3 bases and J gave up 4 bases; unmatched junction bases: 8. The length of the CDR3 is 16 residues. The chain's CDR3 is CASSGPTSGNADTQYF. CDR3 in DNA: TGTGCCAGCAGCGGACCTACTAGCGGGAACGCAGATACGCAGTATTTT.

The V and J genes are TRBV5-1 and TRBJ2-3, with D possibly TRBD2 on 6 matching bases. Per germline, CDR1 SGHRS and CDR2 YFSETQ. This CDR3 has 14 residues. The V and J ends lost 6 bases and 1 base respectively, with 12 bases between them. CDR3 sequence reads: CASNSERGTDTQYF. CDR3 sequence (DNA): TGCGCCAGCAATTCGGAGCGGGGCACAGATACGCAGTATTTT.

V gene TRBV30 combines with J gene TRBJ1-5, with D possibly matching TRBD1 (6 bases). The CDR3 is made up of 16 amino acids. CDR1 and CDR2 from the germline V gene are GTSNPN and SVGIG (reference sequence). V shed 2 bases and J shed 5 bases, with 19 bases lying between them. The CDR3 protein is CAWSPRGSRRHQPQHF. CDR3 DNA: TGTGCCTGGAGTCCCAGGGGTAGCAGGAGGCATCAGCCCCAGCATTTT.

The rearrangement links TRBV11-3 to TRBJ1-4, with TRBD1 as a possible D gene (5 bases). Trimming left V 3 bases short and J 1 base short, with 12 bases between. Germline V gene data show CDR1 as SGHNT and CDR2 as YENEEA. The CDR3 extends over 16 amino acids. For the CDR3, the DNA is TGTGCCAGCAGCTTGCAGGGAGGGAGAACTAATGAAAAACTGTTTTTT. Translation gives CASSLQGGRTNEKLFF.